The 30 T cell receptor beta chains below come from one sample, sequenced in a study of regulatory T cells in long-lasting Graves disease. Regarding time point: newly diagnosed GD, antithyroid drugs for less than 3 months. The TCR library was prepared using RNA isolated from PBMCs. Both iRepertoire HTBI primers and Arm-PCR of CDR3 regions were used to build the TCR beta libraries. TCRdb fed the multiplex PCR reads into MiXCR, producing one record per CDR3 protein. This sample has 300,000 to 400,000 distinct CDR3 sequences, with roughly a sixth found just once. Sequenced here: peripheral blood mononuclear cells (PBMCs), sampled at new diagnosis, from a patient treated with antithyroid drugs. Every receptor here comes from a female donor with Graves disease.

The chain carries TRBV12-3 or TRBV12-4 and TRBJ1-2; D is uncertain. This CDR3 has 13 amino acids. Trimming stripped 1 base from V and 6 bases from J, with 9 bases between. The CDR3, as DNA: TGTGCCAGCAGTTTAGGCACATTGGATGGCTACACCTTC. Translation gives CASSLGTLDGYTF.

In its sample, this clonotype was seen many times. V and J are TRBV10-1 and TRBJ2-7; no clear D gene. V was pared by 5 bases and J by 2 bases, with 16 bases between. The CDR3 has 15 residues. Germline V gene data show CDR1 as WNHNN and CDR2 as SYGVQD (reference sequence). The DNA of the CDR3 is TGCGCCAGCAGTTCAACCTTCACCCCTCCCTACGAGCAGTACTTC. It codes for CASSSTFTPPYEQYF.

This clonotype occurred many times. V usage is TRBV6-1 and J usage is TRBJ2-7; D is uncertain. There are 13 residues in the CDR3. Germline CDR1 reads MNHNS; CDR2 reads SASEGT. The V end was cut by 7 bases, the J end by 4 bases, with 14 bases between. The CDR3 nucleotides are TGTGCCAGCACAATGAGATCGCGGTACGAGCAGTACTTC. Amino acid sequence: CASTMRSRYEQYF.

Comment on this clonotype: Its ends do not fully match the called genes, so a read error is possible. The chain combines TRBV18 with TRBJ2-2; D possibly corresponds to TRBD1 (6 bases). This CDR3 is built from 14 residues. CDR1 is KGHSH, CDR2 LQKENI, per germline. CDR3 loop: CASPPQGNTGELFF. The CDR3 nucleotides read TGTGCCAGCCCACCACAGGGGAACACCGGGGAGCTGTTTTTT.

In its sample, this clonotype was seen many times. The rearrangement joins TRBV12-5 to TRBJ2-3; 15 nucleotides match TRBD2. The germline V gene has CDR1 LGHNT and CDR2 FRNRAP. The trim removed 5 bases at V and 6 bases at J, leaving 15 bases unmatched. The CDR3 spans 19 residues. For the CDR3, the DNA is TGTGCTAGTGGTGTTTGGGGGACTAGCGGGAGGTCCCGACCCGATACGCAGTATTTT. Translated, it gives CASGVWGTSGRSRPDTQYF.

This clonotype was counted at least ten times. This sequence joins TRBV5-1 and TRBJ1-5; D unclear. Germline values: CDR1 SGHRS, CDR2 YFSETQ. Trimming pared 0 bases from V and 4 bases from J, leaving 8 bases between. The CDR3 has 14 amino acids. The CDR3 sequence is CASSLEAGNQPQHF. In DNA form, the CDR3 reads TGCGCCAGCAGCTTGGAAGCCGGGAATCAGCCCCAGCATTTT. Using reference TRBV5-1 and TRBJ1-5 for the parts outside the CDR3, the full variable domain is KAGVTQTPRYLIKTRGQQVTLSCSPISGHRSVSWYQQTPGQGLQFLFEYFSETQRNKGNFPGRFSGRQFSNSRSEMNVSTLELGDSALYLCASSLEAGNQPQHFGDGTRLSIL.

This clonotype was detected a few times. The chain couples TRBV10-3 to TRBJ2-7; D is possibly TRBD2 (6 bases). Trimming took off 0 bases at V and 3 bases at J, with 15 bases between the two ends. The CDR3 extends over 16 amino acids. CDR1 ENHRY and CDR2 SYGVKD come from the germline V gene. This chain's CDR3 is CAISESPTGTFYEQYF. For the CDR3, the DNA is TGTGCCATCAGTGAGTCCCCTACGGGGACTTTCTACGAGCAGTACTTC.

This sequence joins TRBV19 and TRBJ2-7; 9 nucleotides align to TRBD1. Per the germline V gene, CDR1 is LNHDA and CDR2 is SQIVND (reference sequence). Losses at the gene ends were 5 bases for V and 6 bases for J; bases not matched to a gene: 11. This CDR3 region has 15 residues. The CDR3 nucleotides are TGTGCCAGTAGTCCTGGGACAGGGATTCCCCTCGAGCAGTACTTC. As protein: CASSPGTGIPLEQYF.

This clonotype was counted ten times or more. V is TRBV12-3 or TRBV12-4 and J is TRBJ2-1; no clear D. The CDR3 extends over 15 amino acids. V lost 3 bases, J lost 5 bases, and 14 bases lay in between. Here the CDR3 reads CASSFLGGGHNEQFF. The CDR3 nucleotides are TGTGCCAGCAGTTTTCTAGGCGGCGGTCACAATGAGCAGTTCTTC.

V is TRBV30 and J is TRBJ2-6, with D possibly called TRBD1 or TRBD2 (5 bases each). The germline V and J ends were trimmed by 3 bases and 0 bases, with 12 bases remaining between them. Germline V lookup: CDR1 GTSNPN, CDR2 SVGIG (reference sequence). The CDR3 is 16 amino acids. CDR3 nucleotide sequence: TGTGCCTGGAGAGACTGGGGGTCCTCTGGGGCCAACGTCCTGACTTTC. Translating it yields CAWRDWGSSGANVLTF.

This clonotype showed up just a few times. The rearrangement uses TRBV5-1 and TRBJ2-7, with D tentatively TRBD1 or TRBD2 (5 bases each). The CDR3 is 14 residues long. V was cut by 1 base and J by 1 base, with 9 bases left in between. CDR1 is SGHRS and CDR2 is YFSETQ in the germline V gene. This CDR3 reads CASSLYGGSYEQYF. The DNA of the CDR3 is TGCGCCAGCAGCTTGTATGGGGGATCCTACGAGCAGTACTTC.

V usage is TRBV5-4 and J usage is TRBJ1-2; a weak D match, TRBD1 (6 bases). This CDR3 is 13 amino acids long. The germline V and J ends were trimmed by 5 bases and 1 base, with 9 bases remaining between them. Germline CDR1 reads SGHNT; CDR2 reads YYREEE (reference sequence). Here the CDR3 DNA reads TGTGCCAGCAGTAACAGGGATAACTATGGCTACACCTTC. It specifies CASSNRDNYGYTF.

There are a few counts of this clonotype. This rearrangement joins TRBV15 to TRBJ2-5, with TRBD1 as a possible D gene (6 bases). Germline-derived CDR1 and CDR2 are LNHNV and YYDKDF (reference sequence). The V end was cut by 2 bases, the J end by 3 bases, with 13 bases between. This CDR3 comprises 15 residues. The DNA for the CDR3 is TGTGCCACCAGCAGACAACCGGACAGAGAAGAGACCCAGTACTTC. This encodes CATSRQPDREETQYF.

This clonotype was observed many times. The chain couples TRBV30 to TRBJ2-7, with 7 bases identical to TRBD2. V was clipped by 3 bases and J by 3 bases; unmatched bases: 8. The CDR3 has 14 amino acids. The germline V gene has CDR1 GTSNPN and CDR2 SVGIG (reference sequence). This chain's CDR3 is CAWRYGGSGYEQYF. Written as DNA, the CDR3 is TGTGCCTGGAGATACGGGGGGAGTGGCTACGAGCAGTACTTC.

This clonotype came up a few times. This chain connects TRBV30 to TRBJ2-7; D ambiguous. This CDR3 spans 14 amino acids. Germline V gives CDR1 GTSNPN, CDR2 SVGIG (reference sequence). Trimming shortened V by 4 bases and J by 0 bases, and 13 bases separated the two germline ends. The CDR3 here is CAWKDRRGSYEQYF. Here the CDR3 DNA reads TGTGCCTGGAAAGACCGGCGTGGCTCCTACGAGCAGTACTTC.

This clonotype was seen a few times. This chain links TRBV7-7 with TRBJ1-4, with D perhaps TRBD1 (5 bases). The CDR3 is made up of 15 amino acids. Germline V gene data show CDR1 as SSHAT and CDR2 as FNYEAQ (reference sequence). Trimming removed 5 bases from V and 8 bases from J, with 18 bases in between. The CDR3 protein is CASSPLGTQGEKLFF. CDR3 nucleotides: TGTGCCAGCAGCCCACTCGGGACCCAAGGGGAAAAACTGTTTTTT.

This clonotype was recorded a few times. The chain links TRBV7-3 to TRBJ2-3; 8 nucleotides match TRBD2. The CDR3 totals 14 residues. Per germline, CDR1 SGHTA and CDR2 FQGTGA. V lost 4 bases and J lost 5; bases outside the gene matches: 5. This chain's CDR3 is CASSSLAGQDTQYF. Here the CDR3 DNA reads TGTGCCAGCAGCTCGCTAGCGGGCCAAGATACGCAGTATTTT.

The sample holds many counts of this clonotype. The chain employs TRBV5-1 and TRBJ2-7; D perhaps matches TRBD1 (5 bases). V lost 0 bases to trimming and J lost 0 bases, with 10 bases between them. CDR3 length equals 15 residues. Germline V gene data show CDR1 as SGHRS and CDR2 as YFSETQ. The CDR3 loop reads CASSLEPQASYEQYF. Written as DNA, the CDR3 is TGCGCCAGCAGCTTGGAACCACAGGCCTCCTACGAGCAGTACTTC.

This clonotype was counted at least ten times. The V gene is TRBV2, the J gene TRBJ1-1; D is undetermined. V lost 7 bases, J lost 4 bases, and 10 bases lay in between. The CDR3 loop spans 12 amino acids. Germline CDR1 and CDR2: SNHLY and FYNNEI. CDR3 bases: TGTGCCAGCAATAAATTAGGCACTGAAGCTTTCTTT. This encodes CASNKLGTEAFF. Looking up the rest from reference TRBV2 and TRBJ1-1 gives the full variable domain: EPEVTQTPSHQVTQMGQEVILRCVPISNHLYFYWYRQILGQKVEFLVSFYNNEISEKSEIFDDQFSVERPDGSNFTLKIRSTKLEDSAMYFCASNKLGTEAFFGQGTRLTVV.

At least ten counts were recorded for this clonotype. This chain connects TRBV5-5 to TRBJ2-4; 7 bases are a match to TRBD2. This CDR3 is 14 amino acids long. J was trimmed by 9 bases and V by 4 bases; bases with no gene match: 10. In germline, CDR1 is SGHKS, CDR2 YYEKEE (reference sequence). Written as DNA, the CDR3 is TGTGCCAGCAGCCGGACGGGGGGAAATGGCATTCAGTACTTC. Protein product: CASSRTGGNGIQYF.

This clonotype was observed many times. Here the CDR3 DNA reads TGTGCCAGCAGTGCCCTCGACAGCGTGAATGAAAAACTGTTTTTT. Translating gives CASSALDSVNEKLFF. The chain is built from TRBV6-1 and TRBJ1-4; D is possibly TRBD1 (5 bases). The V gene lost 4 bases and the J gene lost 5 bases, with 14 bases spanning the gap. Germline V gene data show CDR1 as MNHNS and CDR2 as SASEGT. The CDR3 sequence is 15 residues long.

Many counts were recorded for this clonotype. CDR3: CASSYATSGSQEQFF. The CDR3 bases are TGTGCCAGCAGCTACGCGACTAGCGGGAGCCAAGAGCAGTTCTTC. The chain links TRBV7-2 to TRBJ2-1; TRBD2 aligns across 12 bases. The CDR3 totals 15 residues. Losses at the gene ends were 4 bases for V and 10 bases for J; bases not matched to a gene: 8. CDR1 and CDR2 (germline): SGHTA, FQGNSA.

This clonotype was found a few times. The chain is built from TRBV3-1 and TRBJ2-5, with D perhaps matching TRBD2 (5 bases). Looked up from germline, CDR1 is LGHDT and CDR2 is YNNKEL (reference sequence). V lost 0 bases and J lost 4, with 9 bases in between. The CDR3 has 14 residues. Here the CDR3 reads CASSQDSTRETQYF. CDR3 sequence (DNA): TGTGCCAGCAGCCAAGATAGTACTAGAGAGACCCAGTACTTC.

CDR3 bases: TGTGCCAGCAGCTTAGACAGGGGTAAAGAGACCCAGTACTTC. Amino acids: CASSLDRGKETQYF. The rearrangement joins TRBV7-3 to TRBJ2-1; 8 positions match TRBD1. The DNA end favors TRBJ2-5, so the J call may be wrong. This CDR3 is 14 amino acids long. The germline gives CDR1 SGHTA, CDR2 FQGTGA.

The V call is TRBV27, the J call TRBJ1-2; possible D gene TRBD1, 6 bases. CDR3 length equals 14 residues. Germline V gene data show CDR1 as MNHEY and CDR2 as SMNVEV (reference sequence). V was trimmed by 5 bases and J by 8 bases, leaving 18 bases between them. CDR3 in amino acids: CASSPLQGLGGYTF. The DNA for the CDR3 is TGTGCCAGCAGTCCCCTACAGGGCCTAGGAGGCTACACCTTC.

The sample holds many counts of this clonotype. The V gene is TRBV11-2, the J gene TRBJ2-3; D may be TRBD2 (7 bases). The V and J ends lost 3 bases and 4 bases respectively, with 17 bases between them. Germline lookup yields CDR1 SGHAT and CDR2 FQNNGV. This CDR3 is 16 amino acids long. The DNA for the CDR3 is TGTGCCAGCAGCTTCCAGCGCGGGGGCCCCCCAGATACGCAGTATTTT. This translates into CASSFQRGGPPDTQYF.

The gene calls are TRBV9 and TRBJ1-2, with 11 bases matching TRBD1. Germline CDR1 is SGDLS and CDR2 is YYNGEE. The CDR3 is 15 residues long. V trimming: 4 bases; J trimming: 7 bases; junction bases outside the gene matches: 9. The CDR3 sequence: CASSPPGQGARGYTF. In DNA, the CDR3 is TGTGCCAGCAGCCCGCCTGGACAGGGGGCACGTGGCTACACCTTC.

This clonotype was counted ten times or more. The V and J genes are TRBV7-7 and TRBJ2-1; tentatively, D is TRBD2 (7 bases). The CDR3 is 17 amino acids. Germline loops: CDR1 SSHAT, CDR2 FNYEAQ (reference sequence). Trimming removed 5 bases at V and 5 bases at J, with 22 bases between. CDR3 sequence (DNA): TGTGCCAGCAGCCTAGGCGGGGGCCGCAAAGGAAACAATGAGCAGTTCTTC. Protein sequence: CASSLGGGRKGNNEQFF.

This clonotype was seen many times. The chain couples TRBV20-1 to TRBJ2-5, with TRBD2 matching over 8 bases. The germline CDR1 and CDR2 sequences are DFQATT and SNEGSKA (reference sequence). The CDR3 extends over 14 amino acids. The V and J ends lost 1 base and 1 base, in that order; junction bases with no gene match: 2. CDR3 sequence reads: CSARVGGGQETQYF. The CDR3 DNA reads TGCAGTGCTAGAGTCGGGGGGGGCCAAGAGACCCAGTACTTC.

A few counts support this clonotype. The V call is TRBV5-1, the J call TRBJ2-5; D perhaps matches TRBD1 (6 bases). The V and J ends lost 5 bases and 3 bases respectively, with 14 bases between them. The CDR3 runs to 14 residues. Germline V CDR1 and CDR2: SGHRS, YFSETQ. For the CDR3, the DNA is TGCGCCAGCAGAAGGGACACCCCGGAAGAGACCCAGTACTTC. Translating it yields CASRRDTPEETQYF.